The rows below give T cell receptor beta chains drawn from one sample of a study of OX40 agonist ivuxolimab in advanced cancers. Sequenced by immunoSEQ multiplex PCR; TCRdb stores in-frame clones only, minus some. The table lists tens of thousands of clones, over 75% of them singletons. The sequencing used CD4+ or CD8+ T cells sorted from blood, collected in a trial of the OX40 agonist ivuxolimab. All receptors come from an adult with an advanced solid tumor such as melanoma, head and neck, liver or kidney cancer. Each CDR3 is given with its conserved first and last residue. A D gene is named only where the DNA matches it firmly. Rows give clone size only sometimes, using once, few, many, or a class for an expanded clone.

v_gene	abundance	d_gene	j_gene	CDR3nt	CDR3aa
TRBV19	.	.	TRBJ1-6	TGTGCCAGTAGTATACTCCCCTATAATTCACCCCTCCACTTT	CASSILPYNSPLHF
TRBV6-5	.	.	TRBJ1-4	TGTGCCAGCAGAGCACAGGGTAATAATGAAAAACTGTTTTTT	CASRAQGNNEKLFF
TRBV5-6	.	.	TRBJ2-2	TGTGCCAGCAGCTTGGGTGGGCAAGGGCGGCCTGAGAACACCGGGGAGCTGTTTTTT	CASSLGGQGRPENTGELFF
TRBV6-5	few	TRBD1	TRBJ2-7	TGTGCCAGCAGCTCTTCCGGGACAGGGGGTAGGGAGCAGTACTTC	CASSSSGTGGREQYF
TRBV11-1	.	TRBD2	TRBJ2-1	TGTGCCAGCAGCTTAGGGTGGCTAGCGGGGGACTACAATGAGCAGTTCTTC	CASSLGWLAGDYNEQFF
TRBV7-2	.	TRBD2	TRBJ2-1	TGTGCCAGCAGCTTAGCTAGCGGGGGGTCGAGGGAGCAGTTCTTC	CASSLASGGSREQFF
TRBV5-8	.	.	TRBJ1-6	TGTGCCAGCAGCTTGGTTACGGATAATTCACCCCTCCACTTT	CASSLVTDNSPLHF
TRBV5-1	once	TRBD2	TRBJ2-1	TGCGCCAGCAGCTTGATAGCGGGGGCCGGGGAGCAGTTCTTC	CASSLIAGAGEQFF
TRBV29-1	.	.	TRBJ1-1	TGCAGCGTTTTATTGGCGCAGGGAATGATTGAAGCTTTCTTT	CSVLLAQGMIEAFF
TRBV5-4	.	TRBD1	TRBJ2-7	TGTGCCAGCAGCCATGCAGGGGGTAGGTACGAGCAGTACTTC	CASSHAGGRYEQYF
TRBV7-6	.	TRBD2	TRBJ2-7	TGTGCCAGCAGCCCCCGACTAGCGGGGACTTCCTACGAGCAGTACTTC	CASSPRLAGTSYEQYF
TRBV6-5	.	TRBD1	TRBJ1-5	TGTGCCAGCAGGAGAGACAGGGATAGCAATCAGCCCCAGCATTTT	CASRRDRDSNQPQHF
TRBV5-8	.	TRBD1	TRBJ1-5	TGTGCCAGCAGCGGAGGGACAGGGGTGTTTAATCAGCCCCAGCATTTT	CASSGGTGVFNQPQHF
TRBV5-1	few	.	TRBJ2-5	TGCGCCAGCACCTCGGTAGGGGCCTTACAAGAGACCCAGTACTTC	CASTSVGALQETQYF
TRBV29-1	.	.	TRBJ1-1	TGCAGCGGCACGAGGACCGGGGACACTGAAGCTTTCTTT	CSGTRTGDTEAFF
TRBV30	.	TRBD2	TRBJ2-1	TGTGCCTGGAGTGTACTATCGGGGGGGGCCAGGAATGAGCAGTTCTTC	CAWSVLSGGARNEQFF
TRBV6-6	.	.	TRBJ1-5	TGTGCCAGCAGTTACGCCAGGGGCAATCAGCCCCAGCATTTT	CASSYARGNQPQHF
TRBV7-9	few	TRBD2	TRBJ2-5	TGTGCCAGCAGCCGAGAAGCGGGGGGGCCCGAGACCCAGTACTTC	CASSREAGGPETQYF
TRBV5-6	few	.	TRBJ2-7	TGTGCCAGCAGCTGGAGCTCCTACGAGCAGTACTTC	CASSWSSYEQYF
TRBV2	.	.	TRBJ1-5	TGTGCCAGCAGTGAACGGGCTTGGAGCAATCAGCCCCAGCATTTT	CASSERAWSNQPQHF
TRBV7-9	.	.	TRBJ1-5	TGTGCCAGCAGCTTAGTGGGTCTAAATCAGCCCCAGCATTTT	CASSLVGLNQPQHF
TRBV2	.	.	TRBJ2-1	TGTGCCAGTGTGGCGGGGCAGCAGTACAATGAGCAGTTCTTC	CASVAGQQYNEQFF
TRBV18	.	.	TRBJ2-3	TGTGCCAGCTCACAAGACCCTACAGATACGCAGTATTTT	CASSQDPTDTQYF
TRBV11-2	.	TRBD2	TRBJ2-1	TGTGCCAGCAGCTCCCTAGCGGGGGGGAGGTATGGTGAGCAGTTCTTC	CASSSLAGGRYGEQFF
TRBV5-5	.	.	TRBJ2-5	TGTGCCAGCAGCTCCGGGGGTGGGGCAGAGACCCAGTACTTC	CASSSGGGAETQYF
TRBV5-6	.	.	TRBJ1-1	TGTGCCAGCAGCTTGGTAGGGTCCAACACTGAAGCTTTCTTT	CASSLVGSNTEAFF
TRBV19	.	.	TRBJ2-3	TGTGCCAGTAGTATAACCCCCTCGGGGACAGATACGCAGTATTTT	CASSITPSGTDTQYF
TRBV6-1	.	.	TRBJ2-5	TGTGCCAGCAGTGAATCGGGCATCCAAGAGACCCAGTACTTC	CASSESGIQETQYF
TRBV9	.	.	TRBJ1-2	TGTGCCAGCAGCGCCGGACAGCTGCTCCTCTATGGCTACACCTTC	CASSAGQLLLYGYTF
TRBV19	.	.	TRBJ2-1	TGTGCCAGTAGCCTAACTGGGACGCCCCGTAACAATGAGCAGTTCTTC	CASSLTGTPRNNEQFF
TRBV6-5	.	TRBD1	TRBJ1-2	TGTGCCAGCAGTTCCGGGACAGGGAAATATGGCTACACCTTC	CASSSGTGKYGYTF
TRBV6-1	once	.	TRBJ1-5	TGTGCCAGCAGTGAAGAGGGGTGGAATCAGCCCCAGCATTTT	CASSEEGWNQPQHF
TRBV10-3	.	TRBD2	TRBJ2-3	TGTGCCATCAGTGAGCAAGCGGGGGGGTCCCGAGGCACAGATACGCAGTATTTT	CAISEQAGGSRGTDTQYF
TRBV7-2	.	TRBD1	TRBJ1-5	TGTGCCAGCAGTTACGGACAGGGGGCGATTCCCAATCAGCCCCAGCATTTT	CASSYGQGAIPNQPQHF
TRBV9	.	TRBD2	TRBJ2-3	TGTGCCAGCAGCGTATCAGCGGGGGGGTTAGATACGCAGTATTTT	CASSVSAGGLDTQYF
TRBV29-1	.	.	TRBJ2-7	TGCAGCGTTCGGACGTCCGAGCAGTACTTC	CSVRTSEQYF
TRBV15	.	TRBD1	TRBJ1-5	TGTGCCACCAGCAGAGATCCAAGGACAGGGTATCAGCCCCAGCATTTT	CATSRDPRTGYQPQHF
TRBV6-9	.	.	TRBJ1-2	TGTGCCAGCAGCCCCGACCCGGCTTCGGATGGCTACACCTTC	CASSPDPASDGYTF
TRBV10-3	.	.	TRBJ1-6	TGTGCCATCAGTGAGTCGGGCCCCACCAATTCACCCCTCCACTTT	CAISESGPTNSPLHF
TRBV5-8	.	.	TRBJ2-3	TGTGCCAGCAGGTCGCGGGCAGGGAACAATTTGTACACAGATACGCAGTATTTT	CASRSRAGNNLYTDTQYF
TRBV7-3	.	.	TRBJ2-2	TGTGCCAGCAGCTTAACTGGGGTGAGGACCGGGGAGCTGTTTTTT	CASSLTGVRTGELFF
TRBV4-1	.	TRBD2	TRBJ2-3	TGCGCCAGCAGCCAAGATATAGTGCTAGCGGGGCTTCTGTATTTT	CASSQDIVLAGLLYF
TRBV5-5	.	TRBD1	TRBJ1-2	TGTGCCAGCAGCTTGGCAACGACAGGGAACTATGGCTACACCTTC	CASSLATTGNYGYTF
TRBV5-8	.	.	TRBJ1-4	TGTGCCAGCAGCAATGTACAGGCAGCAACTAATGAAAAACTGTTTTTT	CASSNVQAATNEKLFF
TRBV7-8	.	.	TRBJ1-4	TGTGCCAGCAGCATCAATGCGGAGGGCCTGTTTTTT	CASSINAEGLFF
TRBV19	.	.	TRBJ2-1	TGTGCCAGTAGTATTGACCGATTGGCAGGCGAGTTCTTC	CASSIDRLAGEFF
TRBV19	.	.	TRBJ1-2	TGTGCCAGTAGTATCGGAAAGGCCGGTACCTATGGCTACACCTTC	CASSIGKAGTYGYTF
TRBV11-2	.	.	TRBJ2-2	TGTGCCAGCAGCGTCACAGGGTCCCCGGACACCGGGGAGCTGTTTTTT	CASSVTGSPDTGELFF